This TCR beta chain stems from a study of T-cell reconstitution after alpha-beta-depleted transplantation in children. This clonotype was observed a handful of times. V was pared by 6 bases and J by 7 bases, with 15 bases of the junction left unmatched. Germline CDR1 is SQVTM and CDR2 is ANQGSEA. The length of the CDR3 is 15 residues. Preparation of the TCRbeta library was carried out with unique molecular identifiers. Via MiXCR, TCRdb re-called the PCR reads, giving one row per CDR3 protein. The sample includes a few hundred thousand distinct CDR3 sequences, 9.9% of them seen just once. The sequences come from PBMCs from the stem cell graft donor, collected from the stem cell graft. This TCR was sampled from a human donor who donated a stem cell graft to a child with SCID. This chain connects TRBV29-1 to TRBJ2-1, with 7 bases that match TRBD1. CDR3 in amino acids: CSVWTGAGIRNEQFF. CDR3 sequence (DNA): TGCAGCGTGTGGACAGGTGCCGGGATACGAAATGAGCAGTTCTTC.